The entry below gives a single T cell receptor (beta chain) sequence along with its context. These data belong to a study of T cell clones after liver transplantation. Across the study: Post-transplant blood was tracked for graft-donor-reactive T cell clones identified in a pre-transplant mixed lymphocyte reaction. As an antigen-independent comparator, third-party-reactive TCRbeta sequences came from pre-transplant mixed lymphocyte reactions.

V dropped 5 bases and J dropped 6 bases, with 15 bases sitting between them. The CDR3 length is 14 residues. Per the germline V gene, CDR1 is LNHDA and CDR2 is SQIVND (reference sequence). TCRdb keeps only in-frame clones here, not all; method: immunoSEQ multiplex PCR. The table has tens of thousands of clones, around two thirds seen once. Sorting of unstimulated PBMCs yielded separate CD3+CD4+ and CD3+CD8+ fractions. The sequencing used CD4+ T cells from blood, collected at the approximately 16-month timepoint. The clonotype originates from a human patient who received a liver transplant. A share of the T cells may be of graft donor origin. The V call is TRBV19, the J call TRBJ2-3; tentatively, D is TRBD1 (6 bases). CDR3 sequence (DNA): TGTGCCAGTAGTCCCAGGGGCCCACTCGATACGCAGTATTTT. This codes for CASSPRGPLDTQYF.